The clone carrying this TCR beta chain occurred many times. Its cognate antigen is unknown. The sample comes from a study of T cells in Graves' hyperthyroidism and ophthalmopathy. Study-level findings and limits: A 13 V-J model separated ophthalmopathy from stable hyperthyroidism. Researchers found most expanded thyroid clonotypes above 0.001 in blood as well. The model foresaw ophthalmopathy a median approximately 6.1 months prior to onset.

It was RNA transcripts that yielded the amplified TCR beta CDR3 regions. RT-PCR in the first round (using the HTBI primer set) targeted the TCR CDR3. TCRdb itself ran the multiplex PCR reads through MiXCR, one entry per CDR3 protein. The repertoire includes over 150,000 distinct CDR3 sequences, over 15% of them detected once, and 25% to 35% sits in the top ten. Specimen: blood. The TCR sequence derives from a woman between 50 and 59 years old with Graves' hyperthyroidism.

The DNA for the CDR3 is TGCGCCAGCAGCTTTTCGGGGACCGGGGGCTATGGCTACACCTTC. Amino acids: CASSFSGTGGYGYTF. The chain couples TRBV5-1 to TRBJ1-2; possible D gene TRBD1, 5 bases. The V gene lost 2 bases and the J gene lost 4 bases, with 15 bases spanning the gap. Looked up from germline, CDR1 is SGHRS and CDR2 is YFSETQ. This CDR3 comprises 15 residues. The variable domain in full, with the rest retrieved from reference TRBV5-1 and TRBJ1-2, is KAGVTQTPRYLIKTRGQQVTLSCSPISGHRSVSWYQQTPGQGLQFLFEYFSETQRNKGNFPGRFSGRQFSNSRSEMNVSTLELGDSALYLCASSFSGTGGYGYTFGSGTRLTVV.